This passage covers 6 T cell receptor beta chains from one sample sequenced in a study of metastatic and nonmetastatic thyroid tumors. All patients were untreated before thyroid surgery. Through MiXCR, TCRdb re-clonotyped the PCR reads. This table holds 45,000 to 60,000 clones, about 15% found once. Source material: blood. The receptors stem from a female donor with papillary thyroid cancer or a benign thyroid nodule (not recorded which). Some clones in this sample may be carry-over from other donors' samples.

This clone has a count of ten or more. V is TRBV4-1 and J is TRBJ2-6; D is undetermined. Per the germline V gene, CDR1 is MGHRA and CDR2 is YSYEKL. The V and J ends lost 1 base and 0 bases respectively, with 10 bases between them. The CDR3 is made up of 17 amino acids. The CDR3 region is CASSQGPGISGANVLTF. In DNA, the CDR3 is TGCGCCAGCAGCCAAGGTCCCGGAATCTCTGGGGCCAACGTCCTGACTTTC.

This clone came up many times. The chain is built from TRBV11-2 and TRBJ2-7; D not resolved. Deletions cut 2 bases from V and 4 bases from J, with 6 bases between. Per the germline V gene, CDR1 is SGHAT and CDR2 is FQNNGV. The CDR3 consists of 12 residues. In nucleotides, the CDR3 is TGTGCCAGCAGCTTACCCGTTTACGAGCAGTACTTC. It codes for CASSLPVYEQYF.

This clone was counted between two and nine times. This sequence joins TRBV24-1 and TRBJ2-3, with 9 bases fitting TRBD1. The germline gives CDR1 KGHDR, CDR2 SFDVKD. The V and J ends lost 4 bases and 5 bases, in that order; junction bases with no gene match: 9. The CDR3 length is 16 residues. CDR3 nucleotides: TGTGCCACCAGTGAGCCCAGAACAGGGGGCGAAGATACGCAGTATTTT. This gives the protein CATSEPRTGGEDTQYF.

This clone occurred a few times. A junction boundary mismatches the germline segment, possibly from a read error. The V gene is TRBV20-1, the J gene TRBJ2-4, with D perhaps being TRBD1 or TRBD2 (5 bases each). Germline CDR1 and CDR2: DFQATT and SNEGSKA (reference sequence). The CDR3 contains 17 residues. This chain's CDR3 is CSASVQGGRGAKNIKYF. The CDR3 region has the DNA TGCAGTGCTAGCGTCCAGGGTGGGAGAGGAGCCAAAAACATTAAGTATTTC.

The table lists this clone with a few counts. Here the CDR3 reads CASGRSVVPVADNEQFF. The CDR3 bases are TGTGCCAGCGGCCGGTCGGTAGTACCGGTAGCCGACAATGAGCAGTTCTTC. The V gene is TRBV6-4, the J gene TRBJ2-1; D not resolved. The germline CDR1 and CDR2 sequences are MRHNA and SNTAGT. With 8 bases removed from V and 5 bases from J, the gap between germline ends came to 25 bases. This CDR3 has 17 amino acids.

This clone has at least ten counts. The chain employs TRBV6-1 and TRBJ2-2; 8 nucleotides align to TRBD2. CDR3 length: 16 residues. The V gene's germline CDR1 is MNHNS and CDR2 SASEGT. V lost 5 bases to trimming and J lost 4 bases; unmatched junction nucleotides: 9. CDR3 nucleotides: TGTGCCAGCAGTCCCACCGAGGCGGGGGGCACCGGGGAGCTGTTTTTT. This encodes CASSPTEAGGTGELFF.